The 3 T cell receptor beta chains in this list originate from one sample, sequenced in a study of blood T cell repertoires in COVID-19. Measured with immunoSEQ multiplex PCR; TCRdb has only the in-frame clones, and not every one. Here the sample spans about 120,000 clones, around 88% being singletons. Material: peripheral blood. Every receptor here comes from a man at least 80 years old with active or convalescent COVID-19.

In this sample, this clone turned up once. The rearrangement joins TRBV7-2 to TRBJ2-7; 7 positions agree with TRBD1. The CDR3 is 14 amino acids. Per germline, CDR1 SGHTA and CDR2 FQGNSA. V shed 6 bases and J 1 base; nucleotides not matched to a gene: 6. The CDR3 DNA follows: TGTGCCAGCAGGACGGGACAGCCATCCTACGAGCAGTACTTC. This encodes CASRTGQPSYEQYF.

The chain links TRBV19 to TRBJ2-1, with 7 bases matching TRBD1. Germline CDR1 reads LNHDA; CDR2 reads SQIVND (reference sequence). J lost 2 bases, V lost 4 bases, and 5 bases had no gene match. The CDR3 covers 15 residues. CDR3 sequence: CASSTRQGTYNEQFF. CDR3 coding DNA: TGTGCCAGTAGTACCCGACAGGGTACCTACAATGAGCAGTTCTTC. Together with reference TRBV19 and TRBJ2-1, the CDR3 gives the full variable domain: DGGITQSPKYLFRKEGQNVTLSCEQNLNHDAMYWYRQDPGQGLRLIYYSQIVNDFQKGDIAEGYSVSREKKESFPLTVTSAQKNPTAFYLCASSTRQGTYNEQFFGPGTRLTVL.

This chain connects TRBV7-5 to TRBJ2-7; the listed D gene, TRBD1, was not tested against the DNA. TRBV7-5 is a pseudogene segment. The CDR3 consists of 17 residues. CDR3 nucleotide sequence: TGTGTCAGAAGCTTAGCGTGGTCAGGGGCTAGCTCCTACGAGCAGTACTTC. This codes for CVRSLAWSGASSYEQYF.